This T cell receptor (beta chain) was captured by sequencing in a study of chemoradiotherapy in HPV16-positive cancers. As to this clone: The antigen is undetermined.

Germline V lookup: CDR1 SGHTA, CDR2 FQGNSA. This CDR3 spans 15 amino acids. V lost 5 bases, J lost 0 bases, and 13 bases lay in between. General observations from the study: In HPV16-positive patients, HPV-responsive T-cell expansion tracked better recurrence-free survival.

The repertoire was sequenced with immunoSEQ multiplex PCR; TCRdb's copy has only in-frame clones and lacks some. Of some 30,000 clones in the sample, just under 80% are singletons; the top ten hold 3% to 4%. This sequence was found in a human donor with HPV-associated anogenital cancer. This specimen consisted of blood, obtained from a patient who underwent chemoradiotherapy. The chain links TRBV7-2 to TRBJ1-1, with D hard to call. The chain's CDR3 is CASSQTTVMNTEAFF. The CDR3 DNA reads TGTGCCAGCAGCCAAACAACAGTTATGAACACTGAAGCTTTCTTT.